This T cell receptor beta chain was retrieved from a study of cytomegalovirus exposure and HLA in healthy donors. Findings of the study overall: It was reported that the classifier diagnosed cytomegalovirus status with high specificity and sensitivity in both the original and validation cohorts.

Vbeta (60) and Jbeta (13) primers were used in the PCR. Assay used: immunoSEQ multiplex PCR; TCRdb lists only in-frame clones, some missing. The sample lists 75,000 to 100,000 clones; 65% to 75% were seen once. After removal of 6 bases from V and 5 bases from J, the junction contained 9 bases not matched to a gene. The CDR3 runs 14 residues. CDR1 and CDR2 from the germline V gene are MNHEY and SVGAGI. A note on this clone: Its antigen is as yet unknown.

The sequenced sample consisted of PBMCs. The V call is TRBV6-5, the J call TRBJ1-1; the match to TRBD1 covers 7 bases. This receptor was obtained from a female donor in good health and CMV-seropositive. CDR3 loop: CASRTGARKTEAFF. CDR3 coding DNA: TGTGCCAGCAGAACAGGGGCGAGGAAGACTGAAGCTTTCTTT.